This T cell receptor (beta chain) was identified in a study of T-cell memory formation after mild COVID-19. TCRdb itself ran the 5' RACE reads through MiXCR, one entry per CDR3 protein. This table has approximately 210,000 distinct CDR3 sequences, around 30% appearing once. Germline CDR1 is SGHTA and CDR2 is FQGNSA. V was clipped by 4 bases and J by 9 bases, with 7 bases between them. The CDR3 consists of 11 residues. The sample consisted of PBMCs or a T cell subset sorted from them (not recorded which). The clonotype originates from an adult woman who had mild COVID-19 (a few samples of this study predate the infection). Cell type and time point are not known. The chain recombines TRBV7-2 with TRBJ2-1; no reliable D call. CDR3 region: CASSSATEQFF. The CDR3 DNA follows: TGTGCCAGCAGCTCGGCTACTGAGCAGTTCTTC.